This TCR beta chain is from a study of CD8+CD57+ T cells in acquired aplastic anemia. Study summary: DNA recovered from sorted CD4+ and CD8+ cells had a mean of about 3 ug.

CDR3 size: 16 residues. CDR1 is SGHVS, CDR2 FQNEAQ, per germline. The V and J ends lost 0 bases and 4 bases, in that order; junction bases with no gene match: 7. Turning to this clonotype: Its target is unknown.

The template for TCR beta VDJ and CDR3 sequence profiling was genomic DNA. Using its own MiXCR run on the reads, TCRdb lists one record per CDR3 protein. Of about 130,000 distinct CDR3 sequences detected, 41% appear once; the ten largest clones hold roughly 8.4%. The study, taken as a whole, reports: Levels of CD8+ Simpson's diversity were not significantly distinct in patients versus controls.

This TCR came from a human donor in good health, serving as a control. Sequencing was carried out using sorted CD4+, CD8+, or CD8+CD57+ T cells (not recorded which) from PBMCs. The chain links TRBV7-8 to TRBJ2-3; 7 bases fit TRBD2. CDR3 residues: CASSLARGAGADTQYF. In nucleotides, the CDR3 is TGTGCCAGCAGCTTAGCCCGTGGTGCGGGAGCAGATACGCAGTATTTT.